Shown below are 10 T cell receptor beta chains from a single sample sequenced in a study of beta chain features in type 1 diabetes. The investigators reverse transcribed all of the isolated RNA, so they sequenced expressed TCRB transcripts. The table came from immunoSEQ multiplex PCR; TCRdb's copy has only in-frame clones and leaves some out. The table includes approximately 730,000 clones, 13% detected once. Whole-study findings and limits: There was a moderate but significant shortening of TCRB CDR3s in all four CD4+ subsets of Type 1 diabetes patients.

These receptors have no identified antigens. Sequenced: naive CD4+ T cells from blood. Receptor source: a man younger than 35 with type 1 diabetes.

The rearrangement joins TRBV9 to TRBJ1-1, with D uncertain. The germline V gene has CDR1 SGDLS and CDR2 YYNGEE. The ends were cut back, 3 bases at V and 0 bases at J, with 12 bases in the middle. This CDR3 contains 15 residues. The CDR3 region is CASSDVTAMNTEAFF. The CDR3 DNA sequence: TGTGCCAGCAGCGATGTAACGGCTATGAACACTGAAGCTTTCTTT.

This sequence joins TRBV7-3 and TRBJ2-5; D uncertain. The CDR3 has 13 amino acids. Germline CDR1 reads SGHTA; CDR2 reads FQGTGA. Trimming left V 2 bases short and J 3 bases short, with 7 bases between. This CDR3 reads CASSLGWEETQYF. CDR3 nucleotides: TGTGCCAGCAGCTTAGGGTGGGAAGAGACCCAGTACTTC.

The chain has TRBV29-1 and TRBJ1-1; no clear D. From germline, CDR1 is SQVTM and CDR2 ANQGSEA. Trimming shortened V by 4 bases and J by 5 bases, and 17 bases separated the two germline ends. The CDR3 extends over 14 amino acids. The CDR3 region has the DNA TGCAGCGTTGCCGGCCCGGCGGGTGGAACTGAAGCTTTCTTT. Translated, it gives CSVAGPAGGTEAFF.

The CDR3 DNA is TGTGCCATCAGTGAGGGGGTGGATACGCAGTATTTT. It translates to CAISEGVDTQYF. The V and J genes are TRBV10-3 and TRBJ2-3; D call uncertain. CDR3 length: 12 amino acids. CDR1 ENHRY and CDR2 SYGVKD come from the germline V gene. V dropped 2 bases and J dropped 6 bases, with 6 bases sitting between them.

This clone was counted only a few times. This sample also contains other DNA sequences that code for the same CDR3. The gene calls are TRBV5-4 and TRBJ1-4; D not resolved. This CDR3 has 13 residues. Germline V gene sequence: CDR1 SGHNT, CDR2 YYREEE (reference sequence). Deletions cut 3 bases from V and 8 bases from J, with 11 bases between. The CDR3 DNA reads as TGTGCCAGCAGCTCTGGGCAAGGGGAAAAACTGTTTTTT. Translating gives CASSSGQGEKLFF.

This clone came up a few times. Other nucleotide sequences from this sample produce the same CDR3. CDR3: CAWSRQGQPQHF. The CDR3 DNA sequence: TGTGCCTGGAGTCGACAGGGGCAGCCCCAGCATTTT. The rearrangement joins TRBV30 to TRBJ1-5, with TRBD1 matching 8 bases. The CDR3 runs 12 residues. The V gene's germline CDR1 is GTSNPN and CDR2 SVGIG (reference sequence). Trimming cost V 2 bases and J 7 bases; bases outside gene matches: 1.

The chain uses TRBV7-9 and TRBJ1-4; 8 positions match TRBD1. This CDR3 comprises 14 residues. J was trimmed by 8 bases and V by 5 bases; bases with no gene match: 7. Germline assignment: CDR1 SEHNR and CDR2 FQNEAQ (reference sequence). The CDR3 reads CASSPRTGREKLFF. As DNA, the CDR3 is TGTGCCAGCAGCCCGCGGACAGGGCGGGAAAAACTGTTTTTT. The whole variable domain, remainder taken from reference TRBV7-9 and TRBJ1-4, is DTGVSQNPRHKITKRGQNVTFRCDPISEHNRLYWYRQTLGQGPEFLTYFQNEAQLEKSRLLSDRFSAERPKGSFSTLEIQRTEQGDSAMYLCASSPRTGREKLFFGSGTQLSVL.

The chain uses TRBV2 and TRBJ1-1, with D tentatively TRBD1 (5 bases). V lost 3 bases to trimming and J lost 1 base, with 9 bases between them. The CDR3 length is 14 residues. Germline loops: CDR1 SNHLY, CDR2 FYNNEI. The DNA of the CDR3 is TGTGCCAGCAGTGAGGCCGGGGGGAACACTGAAGCTTTCTTT. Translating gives CASSEAGGNTEAFF.

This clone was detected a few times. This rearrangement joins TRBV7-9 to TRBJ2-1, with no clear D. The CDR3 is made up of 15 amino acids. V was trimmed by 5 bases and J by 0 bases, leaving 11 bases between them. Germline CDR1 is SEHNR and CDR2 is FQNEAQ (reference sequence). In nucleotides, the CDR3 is TGTGCCAGCAGCCCCAACCGACTCTCCTACAATGAGCAGTTCTTC. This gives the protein CASSPNRLSYNEQFF.

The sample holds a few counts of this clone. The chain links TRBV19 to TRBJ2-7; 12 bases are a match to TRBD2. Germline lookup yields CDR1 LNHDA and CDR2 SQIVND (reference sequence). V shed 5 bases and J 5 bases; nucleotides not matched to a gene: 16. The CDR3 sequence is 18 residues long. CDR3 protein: CASSPTGTSGPTVNEQYF. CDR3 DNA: TGTGCCAGTAGTCCGACCGGGACTAGCGGGCCCACCGTGAACGAGCAGTACTTC.